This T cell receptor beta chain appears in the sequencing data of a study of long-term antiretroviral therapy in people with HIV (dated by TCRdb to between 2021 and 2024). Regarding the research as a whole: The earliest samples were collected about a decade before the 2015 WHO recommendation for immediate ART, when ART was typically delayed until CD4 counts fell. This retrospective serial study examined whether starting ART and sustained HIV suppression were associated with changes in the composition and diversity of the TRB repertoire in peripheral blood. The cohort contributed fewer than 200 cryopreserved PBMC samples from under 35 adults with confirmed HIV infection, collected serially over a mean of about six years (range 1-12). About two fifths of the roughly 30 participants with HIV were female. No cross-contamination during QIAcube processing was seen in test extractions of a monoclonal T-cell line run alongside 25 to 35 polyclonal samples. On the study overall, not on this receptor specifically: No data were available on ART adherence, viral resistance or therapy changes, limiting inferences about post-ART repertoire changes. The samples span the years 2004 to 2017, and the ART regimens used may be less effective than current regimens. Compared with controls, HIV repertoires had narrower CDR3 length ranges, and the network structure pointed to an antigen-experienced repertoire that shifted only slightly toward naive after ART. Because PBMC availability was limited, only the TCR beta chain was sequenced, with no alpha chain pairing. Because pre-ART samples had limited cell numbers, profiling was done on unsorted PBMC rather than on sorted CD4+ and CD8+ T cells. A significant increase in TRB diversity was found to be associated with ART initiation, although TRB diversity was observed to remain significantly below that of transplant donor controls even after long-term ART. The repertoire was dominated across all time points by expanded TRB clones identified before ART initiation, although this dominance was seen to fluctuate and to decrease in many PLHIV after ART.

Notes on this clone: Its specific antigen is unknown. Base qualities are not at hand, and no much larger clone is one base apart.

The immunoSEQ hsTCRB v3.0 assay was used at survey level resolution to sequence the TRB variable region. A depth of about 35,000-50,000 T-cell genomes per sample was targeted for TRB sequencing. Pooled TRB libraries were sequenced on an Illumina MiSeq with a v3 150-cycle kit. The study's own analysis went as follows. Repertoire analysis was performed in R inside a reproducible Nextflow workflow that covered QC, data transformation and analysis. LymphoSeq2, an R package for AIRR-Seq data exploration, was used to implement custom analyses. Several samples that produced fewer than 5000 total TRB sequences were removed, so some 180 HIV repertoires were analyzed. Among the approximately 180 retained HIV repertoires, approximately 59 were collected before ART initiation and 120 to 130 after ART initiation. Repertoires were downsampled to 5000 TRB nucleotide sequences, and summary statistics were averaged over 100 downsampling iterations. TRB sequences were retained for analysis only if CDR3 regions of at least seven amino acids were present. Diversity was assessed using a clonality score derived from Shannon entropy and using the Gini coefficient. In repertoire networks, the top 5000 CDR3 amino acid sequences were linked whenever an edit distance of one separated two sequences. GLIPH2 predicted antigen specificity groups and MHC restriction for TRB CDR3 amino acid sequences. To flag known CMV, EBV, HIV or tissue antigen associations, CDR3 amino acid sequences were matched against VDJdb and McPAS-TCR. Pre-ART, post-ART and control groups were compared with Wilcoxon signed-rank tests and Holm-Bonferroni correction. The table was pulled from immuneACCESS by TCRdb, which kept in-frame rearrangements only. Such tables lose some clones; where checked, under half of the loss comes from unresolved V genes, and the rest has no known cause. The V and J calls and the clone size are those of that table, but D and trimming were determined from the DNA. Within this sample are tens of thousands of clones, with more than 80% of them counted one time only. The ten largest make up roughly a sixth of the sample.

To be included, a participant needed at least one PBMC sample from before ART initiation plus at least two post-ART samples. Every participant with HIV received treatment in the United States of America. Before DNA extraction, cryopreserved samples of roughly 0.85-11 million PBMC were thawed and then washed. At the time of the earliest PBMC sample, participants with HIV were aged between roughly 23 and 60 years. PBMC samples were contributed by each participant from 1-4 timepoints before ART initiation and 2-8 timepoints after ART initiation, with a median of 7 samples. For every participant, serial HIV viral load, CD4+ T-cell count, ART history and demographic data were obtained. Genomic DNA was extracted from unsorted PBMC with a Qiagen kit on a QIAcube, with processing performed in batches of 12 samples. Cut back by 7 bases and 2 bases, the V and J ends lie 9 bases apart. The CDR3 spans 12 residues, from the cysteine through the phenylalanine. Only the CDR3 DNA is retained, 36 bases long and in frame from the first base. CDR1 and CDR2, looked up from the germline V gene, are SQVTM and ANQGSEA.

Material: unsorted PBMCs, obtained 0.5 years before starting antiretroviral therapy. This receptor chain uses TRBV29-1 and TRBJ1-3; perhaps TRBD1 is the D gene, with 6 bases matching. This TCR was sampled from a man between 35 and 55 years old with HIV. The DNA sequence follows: TGCAGCGGCAGGGGAACTGGAAACACCATATATTTT. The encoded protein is CSGRGTGNTIYF.